The next 32 T cell receptor beta chains were all read from a single sample in a study of cytomegalovirus exposure and HLA in healthy donors. The method was immunoSEQ multiplex PCR; TCRdb's version includes in-frame clones alone and lacks a portion of them. The sample contains 250,000 to 300,000 clones, about 90% of which appear only once. What was sequenced was PBMCs. The receptors were gathered from a woman aged 18-30 years in good health and CMV-seronegative.

J is TRBJ1-3 and V is TRBV6-5, with D perhaps matching TRBD1 (5 bases). CDR1 and CDR2 (germline): MNHEY, SVGAGI. V was cut by 4 bases and J by 1 base, with 8 bases left in between. The CDR3 spans 14 residues. CDR3 region: CASSLQESGNTIYF. The CDR3, as DNA: TGTGCCAGCAGTTTACAGGAGTCTGGAAACACCATATATTTT.

The rearrangement uses TRBV7-9 and TRBJ2-1, with TRBD1 identical over 8 bases. This CDR3 region has 16 residues. The germline CDR1 and CDR2 sequences are SEHNR and FQNEAQ (reference sequence). The V and J ends lost 2 bases and 2 bases, in that order; junction bases with no gene match: 5. The CDR3 protein is CASSLIDRGPYNEQFF. Here the CDR3 DNA reads TGTGCCAGCAGCTTAATCGACAGGGGACCCTACAATGAGCAGTTCTTC.

The chain employs TRBV9 and TRBJ2-2; unclear D gene. The CDR3 runs to 12 residues. V was trimmed by 0 bases and J by 7 bases, leaving 4 bases between them. The V gene's germline CDR1 is SGDLS and CDR2 YYNGEE. DNA for the CDR3: TGTGCCAGCAGCGTAGTTAACGGGGAGCTGTTTTTT. Translation gives CASSVVNGELFF. Drawing the rest from reference TRBV9 and TRBJ2-2, the complete variable domain is DSGVTQTPKHLITATGQRVTLRCSPRSGDLSVYWYQQSLDQGLQFLIQYYNGEERAKGNILERFSAQQFPDLHSELNLSSLELGDSALYFCASSVVNGELFFGEGSRLTVL.

The rearrangement uses TRBV5-4 and TRBJ1-3; TRBD1 aligns across 8 bases. CDR1 is SGHNT and CDR2 is YYREEE in the germline V gene (reference sequence). J was trimmed by 2 bases and V by 4 bases; bases with no gene match: 2. This CDR3 contains 14 residues. The CDR3 region has the DNA TGTGCCAGCAGCACAGGGGGGACTGGAAACACCATATATTTT. It yields the protein CASSTGGTGNTIYF.

Only a few counts were recorded for this clone. The chain has TRBV5-5 and TRBJ2-7; TRBD1 agrees at 10 bases. The CDR3 is made up of 15 amino acids. The V segment lost 4 bases and the J segment 9 bases; nucleotides outside the gene matches: 13. CDR1 is SGHKS and CDR2 is YYEKEE in the germline V gene (reference sequence). The CDR3 DNA is TGTGCCAGCAGCCCGACAGGGGGCCTCGCTGGTGGGCAGTACGTC. It is translated as CASSPTGGLAGGQYV.

This sequence joins TRBV4-2 and TRBJ1-1; D gene ambiguous. Germline V CDR1 and CDR2: LGHNA, YNFKEQ. Trimming pared 5 bases from V and 3 bases from J, leaving 13 bases between. This CDR3 comprises 14 residues. CDR3 sequence reads: CASSSVGIYTEAFF. In nucleotides, the CDR3 is TGTGCCAGCAGCTCTGTGGGCATATACACTGAAGCTTTCTTT.

This chain uses TRBV4-3 with TRBJ2-7; D call uncertain. Deletions cut 4 bases from V and 3 bases from J, with 10 bases between. Germline CDR1 LGHNA, CDR2 YSLEER. CDR3 length: 13 residues. The CDR3 sequence is CASSLQNNYEQYF. The CDR3 DNA sequence: TGCGCCAGCAGCCTACAGAACAACTACGAGCAGTACTTC.

This chain joins TRBV28 and TRBJ2-7; 7 nucleotides line up with TRBD1. V was clipped by 6 bases and J by 2 bases; unmatched bases: 4. This CDR3 contains 13 residues. Germline values: CDR1 MDHEN, CDR2 SYDVKM. The chain's CDR3 is CASSPTGTYEQYV. In DNA, the CDR3 is TGTGCCAGCAGCCCGACAGGGACCTACGAGCAGTACGTC.

The V and J genes are TRBV2 and TRBJ2-3; the match to TRBD2 covers 15 bases. Germline-derived CDR1 and CDR2 are SNHLY and FYNNEI. V was pared by 8 bases and J by 0 bases, with 9 bases of the junction left unmatched. This CDR3 has 18 amino acids. DNA for the CDR3: TGTGCCAGCGTCGAAGGGACTAGCGGGGGGCACAGCACAGATACGCAGTATTTT. Translating it yields CASVEGTSGGHSTDTQYF.

The V call is TRBV7-2, the J call TRBJ2-1; 9 bases are shared with TRBD2. The junction had 9 bases not matched to a gene; V was cut back by 10 bases and J by 5 bases. Looked up from germline, CDR1 is SGHTA and CDR2 is FQGNSA. The CDR3 has 14 residues. The CDR3 region is CATGRGLADNEQFF. In nucleotides, the CDR3 is TGTGCCACCGGGCGGGGACTAGCCGACAATGAGCAGTTCTTC.

This clone was seen only a few times. The CDR3 loop is CASSIQGAMNGYTF. In DNA, the CDR3 is TGTGCCAGTAGTATTCAGGGGGCAATGAATGGCTACACCTTC. V and J are TRBV19 and TRBJ1-2, with 8 bases lining up with TRBD1. The V and J ends lost 3 bases and 6 bases, in that order; junction bases with no gene match: 6. Germline V lookup: CDR1 LNHDA, CDR2 SQIVND (reference sequence). CDR3 length equals 14 residues.

The chain uses TRBV19 and TRBJ2-5; TRBD2 matches 10 bases. This CDR3 has 14 amino acids. The germline V gene has CDR1 LNHDA and CDR2 SQIVND (reference sequence). J was trimmed by 1 base and V by 6 bases; bases with no gene match: 2. The CDR3 region has the DNA TGTGCCAGTAGCCTAGCGGGGGCCCAAGAGACCCAGTACTTC. Translated, it gives CASSLAGAQETQYF.

The chain joins TRBV27 to TRBJ1-1; D gene ambiguous. V was cut by 3 bases and J by 8 bases, with 13 bases left in between. Germline CDR1 is MNHEY and CDR2 is SMNVEV (reference sequence). CDR3 size: 13 residues. The CDR3 DNA follows: TGTGCCAGCAGTTTCTCGAGCTCGTTAGAAGCTTTCTTT. It specifies CASSFSSSLEAFF.

The CDR3 spells CASSGRTGRGSPLHF. In DNA form, the CDR3 reads TGTGCCAGCAGCGGGCGGACAGGGCGGGGATCACCCCTCCACTTT. The V gene is TRBV7-2, the J gene TRBJ1-6; TRBD1 agrees at 8 bases. V trimming: 5 bases; J trimming: 10 bases; junction bases outside the gene matches: 10. The CDR3 extends over 15 amino acids. Germline V gives CDR1 SGHTA, CDR2 FQGNSA.

This clone was found a few times. V gene TRBV19 combines with J gene TRBJ1-1; 8 positions match TRBD1. Germline V gene lookup returns CDR1 LNHDA and CDR2 SQIVND (reference sequence). The CDR3 is 14 amino acids. Unmatched junction bases numbered 5, after V lost 3 bases and J lost 5 bases. The chain's CDR3 is CASSIPTGATEAFF. As DNA, the CDR3 is TGTGCCAGTAGTATCCCGACAGGGGCGACTGAAGCTTTCTTT.

This clone was seen more than once but under ten times. This sample includes further DNA sequences coding for the same CDR3. The chain joins TRBV11-2 to TRBJ2-7; D remains ambiguous. The V end was cut by 4 bases, the J end by 4 bases, with 5 bases between. Germline values: CDR1 SGHAT, CDR2 FQNNGV. CDR3 length: 11 amino acids. DNA of the CDR3: TGTGCCAGCAGCTCCTCTTACGAGCAGTACTTC. Its translation is CASSSSYEQYF.

The rearrangement links TRBV5-1 to TRBJ2-3; 10 bases fit TRBD1. With V trimmed by 4 bases and J by 1 base, 6 bases remained unmatched. The CDR3 sequence is 16 residues long. Germline CDR1 SGHRS, CDR2 YFSETQ. The CDR3 loop is CASSGTGDVRTDTQYF. The CDR3 nucleotides read TGCGCCAGCAGCGGGACAGGGGACGTACGCACAGATACGCAGTATTTT.

This clone was seen just once. The chain carries TRBV27 and TRBJ2-1; TRBD2 aligns across 10 bases. After removal of 8 bases from V and 9 bases from J, the junction contained 10 bases not matched to a gene. Germline CDR1 MNHEY, CDR2 SMNVEV (reference sequence). The CDR3 loop spans 14 amino acids. Written as DNA, the CDR3 is TGTGCCAGCCGGAGAGCGGGGGGGCCTCCTGAGCAGTTCTTC. It encodes CASRRAGGPPEQFF.

A single count supports this clone. This chain connects TRBV4-3 to TRBJ2-7; a possible D gene is TRBD2 (6 bases). The V gene lost 1 base and the J gene lost 5 bases, with 12 bases spanning the gap. Per the germline V gene, CDR1 is LGHNA and CDR2 is YSLEER. CDR3 length: 14 amino acids. The CDR3 DNA follows: TGCGCCAGCAGCCAAGTAGATGGAGGGCACGAGCAGTACTTC. Translating gives CASSQVDGGHEQYF.

This clone was seen a few times. The chain couples TRBV5-1 to TRBJ1-2, with TRBD1 identical over 8 bases. The CDR3 is 16 residues long. Germline loops: CDR1 SGHRS, CDR2 YFSETQ. V lost 3 bases, J lost 2 bases, and 9 bases stayed unmatched. This CDR3 reads CASSSGLDRANYGYTF. In DNA, the CDR3 is TGCGCCAGCAGCTCGGGGCTGGACAGGGCCAACTATGGCTACACCTTC.

This sequence joins TRBV27 and TRBJ1-2; TRBD1 matches at 7 bases. Germline CDR1 and CDR2: MNHEY and SMNVEV (reference sequence). The V gene end was trimmed by 5 bases and the J gene end by 5 bases; junction bases not matched to a gene: 5. The CDR3 consists of 13 residues. The CDR3 DNA sequence: TGTGCCAGCAGTCCTCAGACAGGGTATGGCTACACCTTC. Translation gives CASSPQTGYGYTF.

The V call is TRBV10-3, the J call TRBJ1-6, with 9 bases identical to TRBD1. This CDR3 is built from 15 residues. CDR1 is ENHRY and CDR2 is SYGVKD in the germline V gene. J was trimmed by 9 bases and V by 6 bases; bases with no gene match: 9. The DNA for the CDR3 is TGTGCCATCAGGAAGAAACAGGGGGCAGGTTCACCCCTCCACTTT. Its protein is CAIRKKQGAGSPLHF.

The V call is TRBV28, the J call TRBJ1-3; D call uncertain. The germline V and J ends were trimmed by 6 bases and 0 bases, with 15 bases remaining between them. From germline, CDR1 is MDHEN and CDR2 SYDVKM. This CDR3 has 16 amino acids. The CDR3 loop is CASRLDTTVSGNTIYF. The CDR3 bases are TGTGCCAGCAGGCTAGATACGACCGTCTCTGGAAACACCATATATTTT. The whole variable domain, filled in from reference TRBV28 and TRBJ1-3, reads DVKVTQSSRYLVKRTGEKVFLECVQDMDHENMFWYRQDPGLGLRLIYFSYDVKMKEKGDIPEGYSVSREKKERFSLILESASTNQTSMYLCASRLDTTVSGNTIYFGEGSWLTVV.

This chain connects TRBV11-2 to TRBJ2-7; 8 bases match TRBD1. This CDR3 comprises 16 residues. J lost 2 bases, V lost 5 bases, and 11 bases had no gene match. Germline CDR1 and CDR2: SGHAT and FQNNGV. The CDR3 loop is CASSGRGKQGAYEQYF. The DNA of the CDR3 is TGTGCCAGCAGCGGCCGGGGGAAACAGGGGGCCTACGAGCAGTACTTC.

This rearrangement joins TRBV7-9 to TRBJ2-5; D is possibly TRBD1 (5 bases). CDR3 size: 15 residues. The V and J ends lost 5 bases and 0 bases respectively, with 13 bases between them. The germline V gene has CDR1 SEHNR and CDR2 FQNEAQ (reference sequence). In nucleotides, the CDR3 is TGTGCCAGCAGCACGACAGCCATGTACCAAGAGACCCAGTACTTC. Its translation is CASSTTAMYQETQYF.

The chain joins TRBV25-1 to TRBJ1-1, with D possibly being TRBD1 (5 bases). This CDR3 region has 13 residues. Trimming shortened V by 4 bases and J by 0 bases, and 6 bases separated the two germline ends. CDR1 MGHDK and CDR2 SYGVNS come from the germline V gene. The CDR3: CASSAGMNTEAFF. In DNA form, the CDR3 reads TGTGCCAGCAGTGCAGGGATGAACACTGAAGCTTTCTTT.

The chain couples TRBV5-6 to TRBJ2-1; a weak D match, TRBD2 (5 bases). The CDR3 totals 15 residues. Trimming pared 0 bases from V and 0 bases from J, leaving 7 bases between. Germline V lookup: CDR1 SGHDT, CDR2 YYEEEE. In DNA form, the CDR3 reads TGTGCCAGCAGCTTGGGAGGGAGCTCCTACAATGAGCAGTTCTTC. Amino acids: CASSLGGSSYNEQFF.

This clone appeared once. The chain uses TRBV28 and TRBJ1-1; no firm D call. The CDR3 runs to 15 residues. In germline, CDR1 is MDHEN, CDR2 SYDVKM. V was pared by 5 bases and J by 4 bases, with 17 bases between. The CDR3 loop is CASSTPRGIVTEAFF. The CDR3 nucleotides read TGTGCCAGCAGTACCCCCCGCGGAATCGTCACTGAAGCTTTCTTT. Variable domain in full (rest from reference TRBV28 and TRBJ1-1): DVKVTQSSRYLVKRTGEKVFLECVQDMDHENMFWYRQDPGLGLRLIYFSYDVKMKEKGDIPEGYSVSREKKERFSLILESASTNQTSMYLCASSTPRGIVTEAFFGQGTRLTVV.

The V and J genes are TRBV10-2 and TRBJ2-3; D gene unclear. CDR1 and CDR2 from the germline V gene are WSHSY and SAAADI. The CDR3 length is 11 residues. With 5 bases removed from V and 3 bases from J, the gap between germline ends came to 3 bases. DNA for the CDR3: TGCGCCAGCAGTTTAACAGATACGCAGTATTTT. It encodes CASSLTDTQYF.

This clone was detected once. The gene calls are TRBV4-1 and TRBJ2-5; TRBD2 is a possible D gene (6 bases). Germline lookup yields CDR1 MGHRA and CDR2 YSYEKL. Trimming took 4 bases from V and 2 from J, leaving 26 bases between them. This CDR3 is built from 19 residues. CDR3 sequence reads: CASSPHPGRGSRLQETQYF. The CDR3 region has the DNA TGCGCCAGCAGCCCCCACCCCGGGCGGGGTTCTAGGCTACAAGAGACCCAGTACTTC.

This chain connects TRBV5-6 to TRBJ2-7; 8 bases agree with TRBD1. Germline values: CDR1 SGHDT, CDR2 YYEEEE. With 4 bases clipped from V and 3 bases from J, the junction kept 6 bases outside the gene matches. The CDR3 consists of 14 residues. The CDR3 region is CASSPGQGSYEQYF. CDR3 DNA: TGTGCCAGCAGCCCCGGACAGGGAAGCTACGAGCAGTACTTC.

The rearrangement links TRBV7-8 to TRBJ2-7; 7 bases agree with TRBD2. V was clipped by 4 bases and J by 2 bases; unmatched bases: 14. The germline V gene has CDR1 SGHVS and CDR2 FQNEAQ. This CDR3 comprises 17 residues. This chain's CDR3 is CASSSDLRGIQAYEQYF. For the CDR3, the DNA is TGTGCCAGCAGCTCAGACCTGCGGGGGATTCAAGCCTACGAGCAGTACTTC.